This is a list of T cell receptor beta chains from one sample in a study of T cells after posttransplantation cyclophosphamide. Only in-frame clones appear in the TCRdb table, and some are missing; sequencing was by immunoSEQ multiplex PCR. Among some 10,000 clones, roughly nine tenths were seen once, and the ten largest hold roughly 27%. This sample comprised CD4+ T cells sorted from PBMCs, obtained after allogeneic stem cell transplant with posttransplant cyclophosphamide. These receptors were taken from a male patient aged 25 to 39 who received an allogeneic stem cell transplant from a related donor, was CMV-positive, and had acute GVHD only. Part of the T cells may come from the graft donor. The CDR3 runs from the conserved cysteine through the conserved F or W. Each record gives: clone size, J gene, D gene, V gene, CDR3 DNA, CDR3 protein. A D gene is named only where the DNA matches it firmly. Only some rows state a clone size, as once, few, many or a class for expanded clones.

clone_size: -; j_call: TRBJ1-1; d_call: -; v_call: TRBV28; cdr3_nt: TGTGCCAGCCAGACACCCGTGAACACTGAAGCTTTCTTT; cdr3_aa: CASQTPVNTEAFF
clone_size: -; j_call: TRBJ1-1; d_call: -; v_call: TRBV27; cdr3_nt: TGTGCCAGCAGCCGGGACACTGAAGCTTTCTTT; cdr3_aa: CASSRDTEAFF
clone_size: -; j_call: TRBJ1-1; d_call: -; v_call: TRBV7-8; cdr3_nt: TGTGCCAGCAGCTCGCAGGGTGACACTGAAGCTTTCTTT; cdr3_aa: CASSSQGDTEAFF
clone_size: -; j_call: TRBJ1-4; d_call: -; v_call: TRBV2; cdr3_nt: TGTGCCAGCAGTGACAGGGATTTGGCTGAAAAACTGTTTTTT; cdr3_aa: CASSDRDLAEKLFF
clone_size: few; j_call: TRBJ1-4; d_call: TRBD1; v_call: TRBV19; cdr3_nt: TGTGCCAGTAGTCCGCAAAGGGACAGAGGGGGCGAAAAACTGTTTTTT; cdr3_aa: CASSPQRDRGGEKLFF
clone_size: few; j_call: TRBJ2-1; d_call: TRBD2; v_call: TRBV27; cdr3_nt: TGTGCCAGCAGGTACAGACTAGCGGGGTACAATGAGCAGTTCTTC; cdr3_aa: CASRYRLAGYNEQFF
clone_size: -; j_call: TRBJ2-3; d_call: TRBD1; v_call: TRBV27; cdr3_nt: TGTGCCAGCAGGGCTGACAGGGGGTGGACAGATACGCAGTATTTT; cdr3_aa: CASRADRGWTDTQYF
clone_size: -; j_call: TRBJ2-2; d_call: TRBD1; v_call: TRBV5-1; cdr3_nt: TGCGCCAGCAGCAGGGGACAGGGCGTCGACACCGGGGAGCTGTTTTTT; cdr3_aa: CASSRGQGVDTGELFF
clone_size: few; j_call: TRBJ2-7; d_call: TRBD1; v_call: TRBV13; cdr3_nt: TGTGCCAGCAGCTCAAGGGACAGGGAACCCTACGAGCAGTACTTC; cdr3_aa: CASSSRDREPYEQYF
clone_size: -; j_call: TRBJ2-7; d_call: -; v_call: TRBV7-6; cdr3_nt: TGTGCCAGCAGCCCAAGGACAGCTTACGAGCAGTACTTC; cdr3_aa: CASSPRTAYEQYF
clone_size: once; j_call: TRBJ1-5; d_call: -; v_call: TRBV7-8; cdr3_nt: TGTGCCAGCAGCAGCATCGGGCAGCCCCAGCATTTT; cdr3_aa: CASSSIGQPQHF
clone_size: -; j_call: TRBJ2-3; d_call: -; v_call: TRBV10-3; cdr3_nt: TGTGCCATCAGTGACGTCGCGAGCACAGATACGCAGTATTTT; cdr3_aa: CAISDVASTDTQYF
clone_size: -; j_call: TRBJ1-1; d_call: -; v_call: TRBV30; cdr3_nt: TGTGCCTGGTACCCGGGACATCTGAACACTGAAGCTTTCTTT; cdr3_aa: CAWYPGHLNTEAFF
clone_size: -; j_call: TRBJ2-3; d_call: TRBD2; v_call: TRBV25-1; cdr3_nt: TGTGCCAGCAGTGTGCGAACGGGGGGGCCGAGGGATACGCAGTATTTT; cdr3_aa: CASSVRTGGPRDTQYF
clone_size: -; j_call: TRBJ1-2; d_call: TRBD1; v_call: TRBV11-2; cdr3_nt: TGTGCCAGCAGCTTAGGGTCCGCCAGGGGGTATGGCTACACCTTC; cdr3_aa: CASSLGSARGYGYTF
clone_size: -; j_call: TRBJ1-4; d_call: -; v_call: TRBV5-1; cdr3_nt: TGCGCCAGCAGCGACTCCGGGACAAGGGATGAAAAACTGTTTTTT; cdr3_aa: CASSDSGTRDEKLFF
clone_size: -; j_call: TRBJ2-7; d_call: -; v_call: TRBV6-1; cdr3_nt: TGTGCCAGCTTTGGACAATCAACCTACGAGCAGTACTTC; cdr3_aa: CASFGQSTYEQYF
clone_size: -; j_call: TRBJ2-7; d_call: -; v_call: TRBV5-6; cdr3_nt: TGTGCCAGCAGCTTAAACACAGCGGCCCTGGGGGAGCAGTACTTC; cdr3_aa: CASSLNTAALGEQYF
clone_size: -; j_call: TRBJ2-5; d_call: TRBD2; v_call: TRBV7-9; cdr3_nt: TGTGCCAGCAGCGCGGGACTAGAGACCGAGACCCAGTACTTC; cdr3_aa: CASSAGLETETQYF
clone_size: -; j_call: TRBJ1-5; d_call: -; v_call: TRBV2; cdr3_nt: TGTGCCAGCTCGGCGGTAGGGGCCGTCCATAGCAATCAGCCCCAGCATTTT; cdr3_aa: CASSAVGAVHSNQPQHF
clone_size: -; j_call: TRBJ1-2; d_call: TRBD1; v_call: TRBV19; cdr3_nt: TGTGCCAGTAGCTACCGACAGGGAACCTATGGCTACACCTTC; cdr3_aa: CASSYRQGTYGYTF
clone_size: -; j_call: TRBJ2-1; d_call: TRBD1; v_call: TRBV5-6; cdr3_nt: TGTGCCAGCAACCGACAGGGGGCGGGAAATGAGCAGTTCTTC; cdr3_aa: CASNRQGAGNEQFF
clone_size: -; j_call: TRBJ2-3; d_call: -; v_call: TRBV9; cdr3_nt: TGTGCCAGCAGCTTCAGTATCCCGGATACGCAGTATTTT; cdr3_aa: CASSFSIPDTQYF
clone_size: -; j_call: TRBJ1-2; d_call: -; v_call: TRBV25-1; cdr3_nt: TGTGCCAGCAGTTTACAGGGCTACTATGGCTACACCTTC; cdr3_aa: CASSLQGYYGYTF